The sequence of this T cell receptor (beta chain) was determined in a study of shared clonotypes between healthy human individuals (dated by TCRdb to about 2020). Notes on the research overall: A few men and a couple of women, aged 18 to 49 years, made up the cohort. For each donor, CD4 naive and CD4 memory were each run on three plates, CD8 naive on two plates, and CD8 memory on one plate. The study deeply sequenced blood TCR repertoires of about 5 healthy adults to estimate repertoire size and the extent of clonotype sharing between individuals. To increase sequencing depth and limit assay-specific biases, TCR repertoire library preparation and sequencing were carried out by different laboratories using diverse techniques. Per donor, leukapheresis produced somewhere between about 0.8 and 9 billion PBMCs.

Turning to this clone: Its recognized antigen is unknown. No qualities accompany the bases; no much larger clone lies one base away.

Healthy HIV-negative adults with no recently reported acute infections or vaccinations were included as donors. All donors were Caucasian adults living in Nashville, Tennessee, USA. CD4+ T cells were enriched by magnetic negative selection; naive cells were then positively selected on CD45RA, and the negative fraction formed the memory subset. Blood was collected by leukapheresis, and PBMCs were isolated by Ficoll-Histopaque density gradient centrifugation and then cryopreserved in liquid nitrogen vapor phase. Analytical flow cytometry was used to check the purity and quantity of every magnetically sorted T cell population. Genomic DNA was isolated from each sorted fraction and quantified by UV absorbance on a Nanodrop 2000c. Overall results and qualifications from the work: Because the study included a small number of donors, the genetic and exposure-history diversity represented was limited. Pairwise subsampling indicated that sequencing depth was expected to affect the degree of clonotype sharing among donors. Sampling was restricted to blood, and TCR repertoires in tissues likely differ from the TCR repertoires found in blood. Naive subsets generally had larger estimated clonotype richness than memory subsets did. About 5% of naive CD4, 3.5% of naive CD8, 2.3% of memory CD4, and about 0.4% of memory CD8 clonotypes were shared across several donors. Higher generation probabilities were observed for clonotypes shared by all four sorted-subset donors than for non-shared clonotypes. Incomplete sequencing was indicated by rarefaction of sorted-subset datasets, despite the large sequencing depth.

The CDR3 covers 16 residues, taking in both the cysteine and the phenylalanine. Just the 48-base CDR3 DNA is kept, in frame starting at base 1. The germline V gene supplies CDR1 ENHRY and CDR2 SYGVKD. V drops 4 bases and J drops 0 bases, leaving 13 bases in between. Using the deep immunoSEQ assay, multiplex PCR amplified TCR CDR3 regions from genomic DNA. Extracted genomic DNA from each cell subset was spread evenly across all wells of several immunoSEQ 96-well plates, with each plate serving as a replicate. For sorted subsets, roughly 200 ng genomic DNA, equal to some 30,000 T cell genomes, was loaded into each replicate PCR. The purified libraries were quantified using a Qubit 3.0 fluorometer, sized with a Bioanalyzer 2100, and then quantified again using the KAPA Library Quantification kit. Every immunoSEQ 96-well plate was sequenced on a separate single-read 150-cycle Illumina NextSeq 550 flow cell. Regarding the original processing steps: Because only junctional sequences without quality scores were contained in the immunoSEQ output, filtering matching that applied to full-length reads could not be performed. To assign V/J genes and CDR3, sequences were annotated against IMGT germline references using PyIR, a Python wrapper for IgBLAST v1.9. Reads with weak V/J assignments (E-value above 1e-6), missing CDR3, stop codons, out-of-frame junctions, or ambiguous translated residues were removed. V3J clonotypes were defined by identical inferred V gene, J gene, and CDR3 amino acid sequence. Percentage overlap between repertoires was calculated by dividing the number of shared unique clonotypes by the size of the smaller repertoire. RTK rarefaction, the Chao1 estimator, and Recon v2.1 estimates of unobserved clonotypes were used to assess repertoire richness. For all TCRbeta clonotypes obtained by the gDNA method from several donors, generation probabilities were computed with OLGA. As stored in TCRdb, this immuneACCESS dataset retains in-frame rearrangements with V and J assigned. A fraction of the clones does not appear; measured against another copy, unresolved V genes explain less than half of the discrepancy, and the remainder lacks a known reason. From that table come the V and J calls and clone size; the DNA was used to work out D and trimming. Across this sample there are roughly 2 million clones, with roughly 96% seen only once. The ten largest clones represent roughly 0.13% of the sample.

The receptor was isolated from a man aged 18 to 29 in good health. This sequence uses TRBV10-3 and TRBJ1-3; TRBD1 is a possible D gene, resting on 5 matching bases. Sequenced: naive CD4+ T cells sorted from blood. The cell subset or site label, as the study defines it: CD45RA+ positively selected. Here is the DNA: TGTGCCATCAGTGTGGGGACGCAAAGCTCTGGAAACACCATATATTTT. Translated, this gives CAISVGTQSSGNTIYF.